These 8 T cell receptor beta chains share one sample of origin, sequenced in a study of cytomegalovirus exposure and HLA in healthy donors. It was with 60 Vbeta and 13 Jbeta primers that the PCR ran. TCRdb's table, derived via immunoSEQ multiplex PCR, lists solely in-frame clones and lacks some. The table lists around 300,000 clones, around 66% of them singletons. The sample consisted of PBMCs. These receptor sequences come from a female donor in good health and CMV-seronegative.

The chain carries TRBV2 and TRBJ2-7; no clear D. CDR1 is SNHLY, CDR2 FYNNEI, per germline. This CDR3 spans 13 amino acids. The CDR3 sequence: CVLRFRKIYEQYF. CDR3 sequence (DNA): TGTGTCCTGCGGTTTAGAAAGATCTACGAGCAGTACTTC.

The J gene is TRBJ2-2, the V gene TRBV28, with D uncertain. V gave up 3 bases and J gave up 7 bases, with 15 bases separating them. Germline V gives CDR1 MDHEN, CDR2 SYDVKM. This CDR3 comprises 15 residues. Here the CDR3 DNA reads TGTGCCAGCAGTTTTGTAGGAGAAAATTACGGGGAGCTGTTTTTT. As protein: CASSFVGENYGELFF. Together with reference TRBV28 and TRBJ2-2, the CDR3 gives the full variable domain: DVKVTQSSRYLVKRTGEKVFLECVQDMDHENMFWYRQDPGLGLRLIYFSYDVKMKEKGDIPEGYSVSREKKERFSLILESASTNQTSMYLCASSFVGENYGELFFGEGSRLTVL.

This chain uses TRBV5-1 with TRBJ1-2; D unresolved. Germline lookup yields CDR1 SGHRS and CDR2 YFSETQ. V was cut by 2 bases and J by 8 bases, with 13 bases left in between. The CDR3 extends over 13 amino acids. The CDR3 DNA follows: TGCGCCAGCAGCTTCCCAAGCAGCGAAGGCTACACCTTC. It codes for CASSFPSSEGYTF.

The chain is built from TRBV18 and TRBJ2-7, with 8 bases fitting TRBD2. This CDR3 comprises 15 residues. The V segment lost 0 bases and the J segment 0 bases; nucleotides outside the gene matches: 1. Germline V CDR1 and CDR2: KGHSH, LQKENI. As DNA, the CDR3 is TGTGCCAGCTCACCACCTAGCGGGGCCTCCTACGAGCAGTACTTC. Protein sequence: CASSPPSGASYEQYF. Filled out from reference TRBV18 and TRBJ2-7, the complete variable domain reads NAGVMQNPRHLVRRRGQEARLRCSPMKGHSHVYWYRQLPEEGLKFMVYLQKENIIDESGMPKERFSAEFPKEGPSILRIQQVVRGDSAAYFCASSPPSGASYEQYFGPGTRLTVT.

This chain links TRBV10-2 with TRBJ2-3, with 7 bases aligning to TRBD2. Trimming cost V 3 bases and J 0 bases; bases outside gene matches: 3. Germline CDR1 reads WSHSY; CDR2 reads SAAADI. This CDR3 has 15 residues. The DNA for the CDR3 is TGCGCCAGCAGTGAACTAGCGCTAAGCACAGATACGCAGTATTTT. Protein product: CASSELALSTDTQYF.

The rearrangement joins TRBV5-1 to TRBJ2-4, with a weak D call TRBD2 (5 bases). There are 12 residues in the CDR3. Germline V gene sequence: CDR1 SGHRS, CDR2 YFSETQ. The V gene lost 2 bases and the J gene lost 6 bases, with 6 bases spanning the gap. CDR3 protein: CASSLEGNIQYF. The CDR3 nucleotides are TGCGCCAGCAGCTTAGAGGGAAACATTCAGTACTTC.

This chain connects TRBV15 to TRBJ2-7; TRBD2 is a possible D gene (5 bases). Trimming took 0 bases from V and 7 from J, leaving 10 bases between them. The length of the CDR3 is 13 residues. The V gene's germline CDR1 is LNHNV and CDR2 YYDKDF (reference sequence). The CDR3 coding sequence is TGTGCCACCAGCAGAGATCGGGGTAGGGAGCAGTACTTC. Protein product: CATSRDRGREQYF.

The chain is built from TRBV5-4 and TRBJ2-3; 7 nucleotides match TRBD2. The CDR3 length is 17 residues. V lost 4 bases to trimming and J lost 0 bases; unmatched junction nucleotides: 11. The germline V gene has CDR1 SGHNT and CDR2 YYREEE (reference sequence). The CDR3 is CASSPARAGPSTDTQYF. CDR3 nucleotides: TGTGCCAGCAGCCCGGCACGAGCGGGGCCTAGCACAGATACGCAGTATTTT.